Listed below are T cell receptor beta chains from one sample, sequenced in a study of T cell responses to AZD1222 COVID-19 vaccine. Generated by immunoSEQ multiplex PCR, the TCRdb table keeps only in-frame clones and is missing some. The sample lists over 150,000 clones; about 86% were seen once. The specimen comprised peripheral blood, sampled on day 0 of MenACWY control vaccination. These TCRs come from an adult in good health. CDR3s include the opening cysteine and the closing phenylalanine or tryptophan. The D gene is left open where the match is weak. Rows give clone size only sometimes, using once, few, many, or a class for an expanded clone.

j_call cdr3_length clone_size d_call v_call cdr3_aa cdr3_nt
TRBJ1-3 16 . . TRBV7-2 CASSTSPKLPGNTIYF TGTGCCAGCAGCACTTCACCCAAGTTACCTGGAAACACCATATATTTT
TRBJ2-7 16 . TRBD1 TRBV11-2 CASSLVVGQGSYEQYF TGTGCCAGCAGCTTAGTTGTTGGACAGGGATCCTACGAGCAGTACTTC
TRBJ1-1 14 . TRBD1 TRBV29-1 CSVFLGQGGTEAFF TGCAGCGTTTTTTTGGGACAGGGTGGCACTGAAGCTTTCTTT
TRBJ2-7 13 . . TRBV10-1 CASSYRFSYEQYF TGCGCCAGCAGTTACAGATTCTCCTACGAGCAGTACTTC
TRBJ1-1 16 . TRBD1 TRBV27 CASSPRGTGMNTEAFF TGTGCCAGCAGCCCTCGAGGGACAGGGATGAACACTGAAGCTTTCTTT
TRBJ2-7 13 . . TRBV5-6 CASSLDRGDEQYF TGTGCCAGCAGCTTGGACCGAGGAGACGAGCAGTACTTC
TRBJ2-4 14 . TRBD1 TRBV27 CASSLDRDRAILYF TGTGCCAGCAGTTTAGATCGGGACAGGGCGATTTTGTACTTC
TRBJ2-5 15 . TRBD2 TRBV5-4 CASSRTSGSKETQYF TGTGCCAGCAGCCGGACTAGCGGGAGCAAAGAGACCCAGTACTTC
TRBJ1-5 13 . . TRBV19 CASSFGGLEPQHF TGTGCCAGTAGCTTTGGGGGCTTAGAGCCCCAGCATTTT
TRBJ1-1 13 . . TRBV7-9 CASSLAANTEAFF TGTGCCAGCAGTCTAGCGGCGAACACTGAAGCTTTCTTT
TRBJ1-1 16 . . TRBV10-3 CAITPAGWERGTEAFF TGTGCCATCACCCCTGCGGGTTGGGAAAGGGGTACTGAAGCTTTCTTT
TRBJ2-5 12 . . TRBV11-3 CASSWGLETQYF TGTGCCAGCAGCTGGGGCCTGGAGACCCAGTACTTC
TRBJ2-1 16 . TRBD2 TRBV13 CASSLWASGGYNEQFF TGTGCCAGCAGCTTATGGGCTAGCGGGGGTTACAATGAGCAGTTCTTC
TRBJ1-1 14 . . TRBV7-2 CASSEGHQGTEAFF TGTGCCAGCAGCGAAGGACACCAGGGCACTGAAGCTTTCTTT
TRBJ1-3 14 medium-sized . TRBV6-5 CASSHPGSGNTIYF TGTGCCAGCAGTCACCCGGGCTCTGGAAACACCATATATTTT
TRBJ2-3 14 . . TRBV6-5 CASSPRLYTDTQYF TGTGCCAGCAGTCCTAGACTGTACACAGATACGCAGTATTTT
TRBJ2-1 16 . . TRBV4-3 CASSQKGLSSYNEQFF TGCGCCAGCAGCCAGAAGGGGTTGAGCTCCTACAATGAGCAGTTCTTC
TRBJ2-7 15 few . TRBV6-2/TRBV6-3 CASSPFSGAIYEQYF TGTGCCAGCAGCCCATTTAGCGGAGCAATCTACGAGCAGTACTTC
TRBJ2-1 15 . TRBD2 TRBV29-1 CSVATSGRVFHEQFF TGCAGCGTTGCTACTAGCGGGAGGGTTTTTCATGAGCAGTTCTTC
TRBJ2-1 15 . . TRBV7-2 CASSLARGGYNEQFF TGTGCCAGCAGCTTAGCGCGGGGAGGATACAATGAGCAGTTCTTC
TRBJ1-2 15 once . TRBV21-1 CASSKARGDPHGYTF TGTGCCAGCAGCAAAGCCAGGGGAGACCCCCATGGCTACACCTTC
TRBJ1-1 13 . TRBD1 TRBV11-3 CASRGQGYTEAFF TGTGCCAGCAGGGGACAGGGTTACACTGAAGCTTTCTTT
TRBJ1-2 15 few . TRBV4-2 CASSQNVGGAYGYTF TGTGCCAGCAGCCAAAATGTTGGGGGAGCCTATGGCTACACCTTC
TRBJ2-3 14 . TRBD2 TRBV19 CASSIAGGTDTQYF TGTGCCAGTAGTATTGCGGGGGGGACAGATACGCAGTATTTT
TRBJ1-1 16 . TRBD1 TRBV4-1 CASSQERNRGGTEAFF TGCGCCAGCAGCCAAGAGAGGAACAGGGGTGGCACTGAAGCTTTCTTT
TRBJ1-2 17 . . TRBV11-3 CASSLTGSWVVDYGYTF TGTGCCAGCAGCTTAACGGGTAGTTGGGTAGTCGACTATGGCTACACCTTC
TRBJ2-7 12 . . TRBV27 CASSRPGREQYF TGTGCCAGCAGTCGACCAGGGCGGGAGCAGTACTTC
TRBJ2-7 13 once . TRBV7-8 CASSAGAMNEQYF TGTGCCAGCAGCGCAGGGGCGATGAACGAGCAGTACTTC
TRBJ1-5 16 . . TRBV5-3 CARSVVQGRSNQPQHF TGTGCCAGAAGCGTAGTACAGGGAAGATCAAATCAGCCCCAGCATTTT
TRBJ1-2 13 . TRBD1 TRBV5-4 CASSLVTGDGYTF TGTGCCAGCAGCTTAGTCACAGGGGATGGCTACACCTTC
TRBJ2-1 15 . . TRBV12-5 CASGLGQSSYNEQFF TGTGCTAGTGGTTTAGGCCAGAGCTCCTACAATGAGCAGTTCTTC
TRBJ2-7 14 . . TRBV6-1 CASSEAGATYEQYF TGTGCCAGCAGCGAAGCCGGGGCGACCTACGAGCAGTACTTC
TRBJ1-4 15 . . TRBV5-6 CASSFLAQSGGELFF TGTGCCAGCAGCTTTTTGGCTCAATCGGGTGGGGAACTGTTTTTT
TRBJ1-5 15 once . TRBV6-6 CASSYSGSLNQPQHF TGTGCCAGCAGTTACTCCGGCAGCCTCAATCAGCCCCAGCATTTT
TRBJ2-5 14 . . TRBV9 CASSVVGTGMAQYF TGTGCCAGCAGCGTAGTAGGGACCGGCATGGCCCAGTACTTC
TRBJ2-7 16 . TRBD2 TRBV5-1 CASSPGWEGGPYEQYF TGCGCCAGCAGCCCAGGTTGGGAGGGAGGGCCCTACGAGCAGTACTTC
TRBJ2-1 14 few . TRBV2 CASSATFYLDEQFF TGTGCCAGCAGTGCCACCTTCTATTTGGATGAGCAGTTCTTC
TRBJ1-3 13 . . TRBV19 CASTRGTGNTIYF TGTGCCAGCACCCGGGGAACAGGAAACACCATATATTTT
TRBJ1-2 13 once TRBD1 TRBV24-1 CATSDWGQPGYTF TGTGCCACCAGTGATTGGGGACAGCCGGGCTACACCTTC
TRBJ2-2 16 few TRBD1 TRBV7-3 CASSSNRPTGTGELFF TGTGCCAGCAGCTCCAACCGCCCGACAGGGACCGGGGAGCTGTTTTTT
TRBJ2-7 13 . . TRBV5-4 CASKGSSSYEQYF TGTGCCAGCAAGGGATCTAGCTCCTACGAGCAGTACTTC
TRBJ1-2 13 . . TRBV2 CASREFDSYGYTF TGTGCCAGCAGGGAATTCGACAGTTATGGCTACACCTTC
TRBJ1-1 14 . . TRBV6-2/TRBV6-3 CASSNTGAYTEAFF TGTGCCAGCAGTAACACCGGGGCCTACACTGAAGCTTTCTTT
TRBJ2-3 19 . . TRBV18 CASSPRDRGLAGVIDTQYF TGTGCCAGCTCACCACGGGACAGGGGTCTAGCGGGAGTCATAGATACGCAGTATTTT
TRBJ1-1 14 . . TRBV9 CASSVIGGNTEAFF TGTGCCAGCAGCGTCATCGGTGGGAACACTGAAGCTTTCTTT
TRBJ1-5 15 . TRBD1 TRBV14 CASSPGGAGNQPQHF TGTGCCAGCAGCCCAGGGGGCGCAGGCAATCAGCCCCAGCATTTT
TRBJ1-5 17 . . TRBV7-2 CASSPRLDISGNQPQHF TGTGCCAGCAGCCCGAGACTGGACATTAGCGGCAATCAGCCCCAGCATTTT
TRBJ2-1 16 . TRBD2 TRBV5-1 CASSLAASGGYNEQFF TGCGCCAGCAGCTTAGCGGCTAGCGGAGGCTACAATGAGCAGTTCTTC
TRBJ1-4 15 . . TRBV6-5 CASRRGGSGAEKLFF TGTGCCAGCAGGCGCGGGGGCTCGGGGGCTGAAAAACTGTTTTTT